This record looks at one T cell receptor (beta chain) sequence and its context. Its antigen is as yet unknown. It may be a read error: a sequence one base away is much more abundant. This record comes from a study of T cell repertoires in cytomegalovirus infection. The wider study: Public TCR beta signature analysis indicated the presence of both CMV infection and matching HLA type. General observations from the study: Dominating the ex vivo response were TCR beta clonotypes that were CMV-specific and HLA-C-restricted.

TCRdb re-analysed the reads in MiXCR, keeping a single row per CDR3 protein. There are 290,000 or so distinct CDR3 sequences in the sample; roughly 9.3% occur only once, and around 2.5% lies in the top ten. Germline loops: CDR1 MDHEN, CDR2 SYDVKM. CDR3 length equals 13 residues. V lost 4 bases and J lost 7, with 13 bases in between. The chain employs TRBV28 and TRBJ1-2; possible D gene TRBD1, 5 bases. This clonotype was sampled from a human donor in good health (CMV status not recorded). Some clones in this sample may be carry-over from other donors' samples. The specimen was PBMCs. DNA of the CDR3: TGTGCCAGCAGTTCGGACATGCTCTGTGGCTACACCTTC. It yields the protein CASSSDMLCGYTF.